This TCR beta chain was captured by sequencing in a study of cytomegalovirus exposure and HLA in healthy donors. The data were produced by immunoSEQ multiplex PCR, yet TCRdb's version contains in-frame clones alone and is incomplete. The sample carries approximately 220,000 clones, 65% to 85% recorded once. A roughly 120-subject validation cohort, separate from the 666-subject first cohort, supplied the donors. Germline V lookup: CDR1 MNHNS, CDR2 SASEGT. CDR3 length: 15 amino acids. V was trimmed by 2 bases and J by 8 bases, leaving 18 bases between them. This clonotype originated in a woman aged 25 to 39 in good health and CMV-seropositive. The J gene is TRBJ1-2, the V gene TRBV6-1, with D hard to call. The sequencing sample was made of PBMCs. For the CDR3, the DNA is TGTGCCAGCAGTGAATCAGGTGCATTCCTCCGGGGCTACACCTTC. Encoded protein: CASSESGAFLRGYTF.